These 16 T cell receptor beta chains were all obtained from the same sample, sequenced in a study of blood T cell repertoires in COVID-19. The repertoire was sequenced with immunoSEQ multiplex PCR; TCRdb's copy has only in-frame clones and lacks some. Of around 470,000 clones in the sample, 89% were seen once. The source material was peripheral blood. Receptors were obtained from a man aged 18 to 30 with COVID-19, enrolled during active disease.

The V call is TRBV5-4, the J call TRBJ1-3, with D perhaps TRBD1 (6 bases). The germline V and J ends were trimmed by 2 bases and 4 bases, with 10 bases remaining between them. Looked up from germline, CDR1 is SGHNT and CDR2 is YYREEE (reference sequence). The CDR3 is 14 amino acids. The CDR3 sequence: CASSFRDKGNTIYF. The CDR3 coding sequence is TGTGCCAGCAGCTTCCGGGACAAGGGAAACACCATATATTTT.

The chain couples TRBV2 to TRBJ2-1; 9 nucleotides line up with TRBD2. The V and J ends lost 2 bases and 4 bases, in that order; junction bases with no gene match: 9. The CDR3 covers 17 residues. From germline, CDR1 is SNHLY and CDR2 FYNNEI. The CDR3 reads CASSEMKLGLAYNEQFF. For the CDR3, the DNA is TGTGCCAGCAGTGAAATGAAGTTGGGACTAGCTTACAATGAGCAGTTCTTC.

The genes are TRBV29-1 and TRBJ2-1; 11 bases line up with TRBD2. CDR3 length: 13 residues. With V trimmed by 7 bases and J by 9 bases, 8 bases remained unmatched. The germline V gene encodes CDR1 SQVTM and CDR2 ANQGSEA. The DNA of the CDR3 is TGCAGCGCCTTAGCGGGGGGGCTAGGTGAGCAGTTCTTC. It translates to CSALAGGLGEQFF.

The chain joins TRBV30 to TRBJ2-1; perhaps TRBD2 as D (7 bases). Germline lookup yields CDR1 GTSNPN and CDR2 SVGIG (reference sequence). The CDR3 contains 14 residues. V was trimmed by 4 bases and J by 8 bases, leaving 18 bases between them. This chain's CDR3 is CAWMVGRGGYEQFF. CDR3 sequence (DNA): TGTGCCTGGATGGTGGGAAGGGGGGGGTATGAGCAGTTCTTC.

The DNA of the CDR3 is TGTGCCAGCAGCCCCACCCGATCTACAGGAACCTACGAGCAGTACTTC. Translation: CASSPTRSTGTYEQYF. This chain links TRBV3-1 (or the pseudogene TRBV3-2) with TRBJ2-7, with a possible D match to TRBD1 (5 bases). This CDR3 has 16 amino acids. V lost 4 bases and J 2 bases, leaving 18 bases between the germline ends. Germline V gives CDR1 LGHDT, CDR2 YNNKEL (reference sequence).

Only one count was recorded for this clone. CDR3 region: CASSPTDTPMSSGNTIYF. DNA of the CDR3: TGTGCCAGCAGCCCTACGGACACCCCAATGAGCTCTGGAAACACCATATATTTT. V gene TRBV3-1 (or the pseudogene TRBV3-2) combines with J gene TRBJ1-3; tentative D call: TRBD1 (5 bases). The germline V and J ends were trimmed by 4 bases and 0 bases, with 19 bases remaining between them. The CDR3 is 18 residues long. From germline, CDR1 is LGHDT and CDR2 YNNKEL (reference sequence).

The J gene is TRBJ2-2, the V gene TRBV6-6, with TRBD2 identical over 10 bases. Germline assignment: CDR1 MNHNY and CDR2 SVGAGI (reference sequence). There are 15 residues in the CDR3. With V trimmed by 6 bases and J by 4 bases, 5 bases remained unmatched. CDR3 coding DNA: TGTGCCAGCAGGGACAGCGGGGGGGTCACCGGGGAGCTGTTTTTT. This translates into CASRDSGGVTGELFF.

The rearrangement uses TRBV7-9 and TRBJ2-7; possible D gene TRBD1, 6 bases. V was pared by 4 bases and J by 4 bases, with 8 bases between. The germline V gene has CDR1 SEHNR and CDR2 FQNEAQ (reference sequence). There are 12 residues in the CDR3. The CDR3: CASSYDRYEQYF. In DNA form, the CDR3 reads TGTGCCAGCAGCTACGACAGGTACGAGCAGTACTTC. Together with reference TRBV7-9 and TRBJ2-7, the CDR3 gives the full variable domain: DTGVSQNPRHKITKRGQNVTFRCDPISEHNRLYWYRQTLGQGPEFLTYFQNEAQLEKSRLLSDRFSAERPKGSFSTLEIQRTEQGDSAMYLCASSYDRYEQYFGPGTRLTVT.

The J gene is TRBJ2-6, the V gene TRBV2, with D uncertain. In germline, CDR1 is SNHLY, CDR2 FYNNEI. This CDR3 region has 15 residues. Trimming cost V 7 bases and J 1 base, with 11 bases left between them. The chain's CDR3 is CASMKKESGANVLTF. In nucleotides, the CDR3 is TGTGCCAGCATGAAGAAGGAGTCTGGGGCCAACGTCCTGACTTTC.

This clone was seen just once. The chain recombines TRBV6-1 with TRBJ1-2; D may be TRBD1 (6 bases). CDR3 length: 16 amino acids. CDR1 is MNHNS, CDR2 SASEGT, per germline. Between the trimmed V and J ends, which lost 2 bases and 7 bases, there was a span of 20 bases. The CDR3 DNA sequence: TGTGCCAGCAGTGAACTATCAGGACGGACAGTTCGTGGCTACACCTTC. Protein product: CASSELSGRTVRGYTF.

The chain recombines TRBV3-1 (or the pseudogene TRBV3-2) with TRBJ1-3, with D unclear. V was clipped by 4 bases and J by 2 bases, with 15 bases between them. This CDR3 spans 16 amino acids. CDR1 and CDR2 from the germline V gene are LGHDT and YNNKEL (reference sequence). The CDR3 region is CASSLNAREAGNTIYF. CDR3 in DNA: TGTGCCAGCAGCCTCAATGCGCGGGAGGCTGGAAACACCATATATTTT.

The V and J genes are TRBV11-2 and TRBJ1-1; no definite D call. CDR1 and CDR2 from the germline V gene are SGHAT and FQNNGV. V was clipped by 6 bases and J by 0 bases, with 11 bases between them. The CDR3 runs 14 residues. CDR3 loop: CASREGQVNTEAFF. CDR3 bases: TGTGCCAGCAGAGAGGGCCAGGTGAACACTGAAGCTTTCTTT.

This sequence joins TRBV10-3 and TRBJ2-7; 10 bases are a match to TRBD1. V trimming: 5 bases; J trimming: 5 bases; junction bases outside the gene matches: 3. The CDR3 totals 13 residues. The germline V gene encodes CDR1 ENHRY and CDR2 SYGVKD. Here the CDR3 DNA reads TGTGCCATCAGTCGGACAGGGGGGGACGAGCAGTACTTC. It is translated as CAISRTGGDEQYF.

The chain combines TRBV2 with TRBJ2-7; D perhaps matches TRBD1 (6 bases). The CDR3 runs to 13 residues. Trimming took off 5 bases at V and 5 bases at J, with 13 bases between the two ends. Germline CDR1 and CDR2: SNHLY and FYNNEI. The CDR3 loop is CASSTATGNEQYF. DNA for the CDR3: TGTGCCAGCAGTACGGCGACAGGAAACGAGCAGTACTTC. Drawing the rest from reference TRBV2 and TRBJ2-7, the complete variable domain is EPEVTQTPSHQVTQMGQEVILRCVPISNHLYFYWYRQILGQKVEFLVSFYNNEISEKSEIFDDQFSVERPDGSNFTLKIRSTKLEDSAMYFCASSTATGNEQYFGPGTRLTVT.

This clone was picked up a small number of times. This rearrangement joins TRBV9 to TRBJ2-5, with 9 bases fitting TRBD2. The V and J ends lost 0 bases and 5 bases, in that order; junction bases with no gene match: 11. Germline CDR1 reads SGDLS; CDR2 reads YYNGEE. The CDR3 spans 17 residues. CDR3 sequence (DNA): TGTGCCAGCAGCGTAGGTCCCAGCGGGAGGCCGGGGGAGACCCAGTACTTC. It translates to CASSVGPSGRPGETQYF.

The gene calls are TRBV7-3 and TRBJ2-3; D is undetermined. This CDR3 has 13 residues. Trimming cost V 2 bases and J 3 bases, with 6 bases left between them. In germline, CDR1 is SGHTA, CDR2 FQGTGA. The CDR3 bases are TGTGCCAGCAGCTTATTACTTACAGATACGCAGTATTTT. Translating it yields CASSLLLTDTQYF. Based on the CDR3 plus reference TRBV7-3 and TRBJ2-3, the full variable domain is GAGVSQTPSNKVTEKGKYVELRCDPISGHTALYWYRQSLGQGPEFLIYFQGTGAADDSGLPNDRFFAVRPEGSVSTLKIQRTERGDSAVYLCASSLLLTDTQYFGPGTRLTVL.